This T cell receptor beta chain was sequenced for a study of control samples from healthy donors and cancer patients. Libraries were prepared by immunoSEQ multiplex PCR; TCRdb keeps only in-frame clonotypes and omits some of them. This sample contains about 200,000 clones. This sequence originates from a woman aged 30 to 39 in good health. Sequences were obtained from blood.

Here the CDR3 reads CASVPAAGAGELFF. Written as DNA, the CDR3 is TGTGCCAGCGTTCCAGCGGCGGGGGCCGGGGAGCTGTTTTTT. J is TRBJ2-2 and V is TRBV6-5; 7 nucleotides line up with TRBD2. This CDR3 is 14 amino acids long. V lost 8 bases to trimming and J lost 6 bases; unmatched junction nucleotides: 9. Germline lookup yields CDR1 MNHEY and CDR2 SVGAGI.